These 5 T cell receptor beta chains were sequenced from one sample in a study of glioma-infiltrating T cells. Amplification of TCR alpha and beta CDR3 regions from RNA used iRepertoire nested multiplex PCR. Each CDR3 protein gets one entry after TCRdb re-called the multiplex PCR reads with MiXCR. The sample has roughly 100,000 distinct CDR3 sequences; around 29% are singletons. Sequencing input: glioma tissue, nonneoplastic brain tissue, or PBMCs (not recorded which). All receptors derive from a human donor with low-grade glioma or glioblastoma, undergoing nonglioma brain surgery, or in good health (not recorded which).

The sample holds a few counts of this clonotype. The chain employs TRBV9 and TRBJ2-3; D gene ambiguous. This CDR3 is 13 amino acids long. The V gene lost 0 bases and the J gene lost 2 bases, with 4 bases spanning the gap. CDR1 and CDR2 from the germline V gene are SGDLS and YYNGEE. CDR3 loop: CASSVVSTDTQYF. Here the CDR3 DNA reads TGTGCCAGCAGCGTAGTATCCACAGATACGCAGTATTTT. The full variable domain, completed using reference TRBV9 and TRBJ2-3, is DSGVTQTPKHLITATGQRVTLRCSPRSGDLSVYWYQQSLDQGLQFLIQYYNGEERAKGNILERFSAQQFPDLHSELNLSSLELGDSALYFCASSVVSTDTQYFGPGTRLTVL.

A note on this clonotype: A much larger clone sits a single nucleotide away, making a read error possible. J is TRBJ1-3 and V is TRBV19; D is uncertain. The CDR3 is made up of 15 amino acids. The germline gives CDR1 LNHDA, CDR2 SQIVND (reference sequence). V was shortened by 9 bases and J by 2 bases, with 17 bases between the two germline ends. CDR3 DNA: TGTGCCAGCAGCTTAGGACCCGGTGCTGGAAACACCATATATTTT. It yields the protein CASSLGPGAGNTIYF.

About this clonotype: A single base separates this from a much larger clone, so it may be a read error. J is TRBJ2-5 and V is TRBV20-1, with no clear D. The V gene's germline CDR1 is DFQATT and CDR2 SNEGSKA (reference sequence). Trimming removed 2 bases from V and 6 bases from J, with 16 bases in between. This CDR3 has 14 amino acids. The CDR3 DNA reads TGCAGTGCTAGACTACCGGTCGGTATCCAGACCCAGTACTTC. Translating gives CSARLPVGIQTQYF.

Comments on this clonotype: Just one base apart from a much larger clone, this may be a read error. The chain uses TRBV19 and TRBJ2-1, with D maybe TRBD2 (5 bases). Germline lookup yields CDR1 LNHDA and CDR2 SQIVND (reference sequence). The CDR3 totals 13 residues. CDR3 sequence reads: CASSGVQYNEQSF. The CDR3 bases are TGTGCCAGTAGCGGGGTACAATACAATGAGCAGTCCTTC.

This clonotype was seen many times. The chain employs TRBV20-1 and TRBJ1-2; possible D gene TRBD1, 5 bases. The V end lost 6 bases, the J end lost 6 bases, and 17 bases lay between the germline ends. The germline V gene has CDR1 DFQATT and CDR2 SNEGSKA (reference sequence). CDR3 length equals 13 residues. The CDR3 DNA follows: TGCAGTGCCCCGGCAGGGACGGCGAATGGCTACACCTTC. Its translation: CSAPAGTANGYTF.